The 2 T cell receptor beta chains below come from one sample, sequenced in a study of shared clonotypes between healthy human individuals. TCRdb's table, derived via immunoSEQ multiplex PCR, lists solely in-frame clones and lacks some. This table has around 940,000 clones, approximately 80% appearing once. Sequenced sample: memory CD4+ T cells sorted from blood. Sample subset: CD45RA-negative fraction. These receptors were collected from a man younger than 35 in good health.

This rearrangement joins TRBV25-1 to TRBJ1-2; possible D gene TRBD1, 6 bases. The germline V and J ends were trimmed by 4 bases and 6 bases, with 12 bases remaining between them. This CDR3 spans 13 amino acids. Germline loops: CDR1 MGHDK, CDR2 SYGVNS. The chain's CDR3 is CASSAQGINGYTF. The CDR3 DNA sequence: TGTGCCAGCAGTGCACAGGGAATAAATGGCTACACCTTC.

This chain joins TRBV21-1 and TRBJ2-7; TRBD2 is the table's D call, not checked against the DNA. TRBV21-1 is assigned pseudogene status. The CDR3 is 17 amino acids. The CDR3 bases are TGTGCCAGCAGCAAACCCCGGGTAGCGGGAGCGCCCTACGAGCAGTACTTC. This encodes CASSKPRVAGAPYEQYF.